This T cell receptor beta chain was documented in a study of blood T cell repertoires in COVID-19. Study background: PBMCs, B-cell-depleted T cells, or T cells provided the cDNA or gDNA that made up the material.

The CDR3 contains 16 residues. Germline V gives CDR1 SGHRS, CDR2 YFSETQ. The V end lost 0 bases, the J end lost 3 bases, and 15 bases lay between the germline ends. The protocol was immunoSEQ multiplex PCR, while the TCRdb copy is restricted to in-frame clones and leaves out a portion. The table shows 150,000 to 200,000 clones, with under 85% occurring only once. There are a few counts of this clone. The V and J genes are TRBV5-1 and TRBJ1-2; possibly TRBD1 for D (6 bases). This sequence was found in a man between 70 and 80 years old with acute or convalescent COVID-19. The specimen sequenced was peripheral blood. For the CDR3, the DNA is TGCGCCAGCAGCTTGGGCCGGGGGGCGCAGGACTATGGCTACACCTTC. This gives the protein CASSLGRGAQDYGYTF.